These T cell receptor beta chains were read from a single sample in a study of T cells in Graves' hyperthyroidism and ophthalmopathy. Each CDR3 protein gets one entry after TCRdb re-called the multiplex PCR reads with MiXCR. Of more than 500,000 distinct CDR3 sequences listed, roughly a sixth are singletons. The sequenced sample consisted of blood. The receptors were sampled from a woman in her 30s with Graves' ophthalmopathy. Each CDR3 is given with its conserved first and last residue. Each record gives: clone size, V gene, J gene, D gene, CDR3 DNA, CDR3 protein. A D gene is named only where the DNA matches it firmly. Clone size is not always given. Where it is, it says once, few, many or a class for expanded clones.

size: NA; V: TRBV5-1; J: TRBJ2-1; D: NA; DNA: TGCGCCAGCAGCTTGGGGGGTGACCACAATGAGCAGTTCTTC; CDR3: CASSLGGDHNEQFF
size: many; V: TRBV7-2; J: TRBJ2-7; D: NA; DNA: TGTGCCAGCAGCTTAGCGTACTCCCACGAGCAGTACTTC; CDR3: CASSLAYSHEQYF
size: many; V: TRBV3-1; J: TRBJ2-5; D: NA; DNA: TGTGCCAGCAGCCGAAGGGACTTAGAGACCCAGTACTTC; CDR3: CASSRRDLETQYF
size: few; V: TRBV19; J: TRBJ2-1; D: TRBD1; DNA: TGTGCCGCGCAAGAGGGGGCTGGTGGGAGTCCCGAGCAGTTCTTC; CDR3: CAAQEGAGGSPEQFF
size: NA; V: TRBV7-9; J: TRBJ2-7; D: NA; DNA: TGTGCCAGCAGCCTCGGGATAGGAACGGGTAGGCACGAGCAGTACTTC; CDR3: CASSLGIGTGRHEQYF
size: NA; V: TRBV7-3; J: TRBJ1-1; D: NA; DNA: TGTGCCCCAAGCGACCGGATGAACACTGAAGCTTTCTTT; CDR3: CAPSDRMNTEAFF
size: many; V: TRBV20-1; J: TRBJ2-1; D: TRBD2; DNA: TGCAGTGCCCTCACATCCCCCCGACTAGCGGACTACAATGAGCAGTTCTTC; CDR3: CSALTSPRLADYNEQFF
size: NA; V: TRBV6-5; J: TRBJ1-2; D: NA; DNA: TGTGCCAGCAGTTACTCGGGAGATGGCTACACCTTC; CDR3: CASSYSGDGYTF
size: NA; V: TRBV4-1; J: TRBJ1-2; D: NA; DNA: TGCGCCAGCAGCCAAGAAGCTTCCGAACGTAATGGCTACACCTTC; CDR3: CASSQEASERNGYTF
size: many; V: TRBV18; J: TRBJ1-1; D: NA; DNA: TGTGCCAGCTCACCCGTTAGGGCAGGGCCGAACACTGAAGCTTTCTTT; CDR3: CASSPVRAGPNTEAFF
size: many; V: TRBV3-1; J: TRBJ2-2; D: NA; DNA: TGTGCCAGCAGCCAAGTAGGGGAGTGGAGGACCGGGGAGCTGTTTTTT; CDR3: CASSQVGEWRTGELFF
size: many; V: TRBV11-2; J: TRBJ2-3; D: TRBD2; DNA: TGTGCCAGCAGGCTACTAGCGGGGACAGATACGCAGTATTTT; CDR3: CASRLLAGTDTQYF
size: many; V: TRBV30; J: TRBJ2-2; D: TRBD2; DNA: TGTGCCTGGAGTGCCCCTAGCGGGAGAACCGGGGAGCTGTTTTTT; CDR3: CAWSAPSGRTGELFF
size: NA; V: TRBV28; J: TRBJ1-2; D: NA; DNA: TGTGCCACCAAGCCTGGCTACACCTTC; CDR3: CATKPGYTF
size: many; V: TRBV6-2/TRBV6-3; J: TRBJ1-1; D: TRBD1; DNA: TGTGCCAGCAGCCGAAGGTACAGGGGCTCTCGGGCTGAAGCTTTCTTT; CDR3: CASSRRYRGSRAEAFF
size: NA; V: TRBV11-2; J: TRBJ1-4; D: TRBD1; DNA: TGTGCCAGCAGCTTAGCGACAGGGTCGAATGAAAAACTGTTTTTT; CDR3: CASSLATGSNEKLFF
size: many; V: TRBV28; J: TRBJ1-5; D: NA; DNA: TGTGCCAGCAGTTTAAACGGGAGGAGGCAGCCCCAGCATTTT; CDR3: CASSLNGRRQPQHF
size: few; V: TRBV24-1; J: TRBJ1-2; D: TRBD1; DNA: TGTGCCACCAGTGATCCCCGGGACAGGGGCGCCTATGGCTACACCTTC; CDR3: CATSDPRDRGAYGYTF
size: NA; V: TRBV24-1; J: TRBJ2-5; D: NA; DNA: TGTGCCACCAGTGGTGTGGGATACCAAGAGACCCAGTACTTC; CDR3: CATSGVGYQETQYF
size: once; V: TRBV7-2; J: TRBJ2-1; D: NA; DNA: TGTGCCAGCAGCCTACCGGAGCAGAGCTCCTACGAGCAGTTCTTC; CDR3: CASSLPEQSSYEQFF
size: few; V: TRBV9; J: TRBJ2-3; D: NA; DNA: TGTGCCAGCAGCGTAGCCCCGGGCGGGACAGATACGCAGTATTTT; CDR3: CASSVAPGGTDTQYF
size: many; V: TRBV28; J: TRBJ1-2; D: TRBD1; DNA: TGTGCCAGCAGAGCCGGGACAGACGGAAACTATGGCTACACCTTC; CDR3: CASRAGTDGNYGYTF
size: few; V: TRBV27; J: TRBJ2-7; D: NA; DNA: TGTGCCAGCAGTTACGACAGGAAAGAGCAGTACTTC; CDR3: CASSYDRKEQYF
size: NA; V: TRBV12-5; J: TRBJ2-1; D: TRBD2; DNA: TGTGCTAGTGGTTTGTTGGGACTAGCGCAGTTCTTC; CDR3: CASGLLGLAQFF